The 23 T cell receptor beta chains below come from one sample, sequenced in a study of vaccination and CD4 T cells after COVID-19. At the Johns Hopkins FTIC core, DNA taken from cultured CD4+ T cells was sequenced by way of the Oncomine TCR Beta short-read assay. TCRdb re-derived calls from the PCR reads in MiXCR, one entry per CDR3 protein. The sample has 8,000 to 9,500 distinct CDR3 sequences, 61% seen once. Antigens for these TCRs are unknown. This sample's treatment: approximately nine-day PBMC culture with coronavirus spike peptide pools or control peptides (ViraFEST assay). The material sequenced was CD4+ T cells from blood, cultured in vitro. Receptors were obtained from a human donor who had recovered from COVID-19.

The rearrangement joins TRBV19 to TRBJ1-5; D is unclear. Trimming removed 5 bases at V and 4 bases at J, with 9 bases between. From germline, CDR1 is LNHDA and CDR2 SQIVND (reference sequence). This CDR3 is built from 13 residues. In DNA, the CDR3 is TGTGCCAGTAGTGTGGGGAAAAATCAGCCCCAGCATTTT. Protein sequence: CASSVGKNQPQHF.

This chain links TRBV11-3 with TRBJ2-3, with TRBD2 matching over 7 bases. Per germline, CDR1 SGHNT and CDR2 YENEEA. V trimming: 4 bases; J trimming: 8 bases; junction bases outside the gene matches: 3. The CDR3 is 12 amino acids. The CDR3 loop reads CASSSASGTQYF. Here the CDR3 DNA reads TGTGCCAGCAGCTCTGCTAGCGGTACGCAGTATTTT.

The CDR3 DNA sequence: TGTGCCAGCAGCCCCTCCTTCTCCTATAATTCACCCCTCCACTTT. It codes for CASSPSFSYNSPLHF. The chain couples TRBV7-9 to TRBJ1-6; D gene unclear. Germline values: CDR1 SEHNR, CDR2 FQNEAQ (reference sequence). CDR3 length equals 15 residues. V shed 5 bases and J shed 0 bases, with 8 bases lying between them.

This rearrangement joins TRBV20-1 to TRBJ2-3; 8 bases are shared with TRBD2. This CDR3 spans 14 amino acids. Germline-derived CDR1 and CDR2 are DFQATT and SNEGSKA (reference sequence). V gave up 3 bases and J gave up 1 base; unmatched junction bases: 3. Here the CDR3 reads CSARELAGTDTQYF. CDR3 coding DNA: TGCAGTGCTAGGGAACTAGCGGGCACAGATACGCAGTATTTT.

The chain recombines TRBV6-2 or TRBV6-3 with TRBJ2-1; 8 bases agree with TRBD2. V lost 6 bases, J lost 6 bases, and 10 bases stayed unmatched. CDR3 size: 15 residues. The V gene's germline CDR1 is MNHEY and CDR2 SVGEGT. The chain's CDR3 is CASSHEIAGSNEQFF. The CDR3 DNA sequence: TGTGCCAGCAGCCATGAGATAGCGGGATCCAATGAGCAGTTCTTC.

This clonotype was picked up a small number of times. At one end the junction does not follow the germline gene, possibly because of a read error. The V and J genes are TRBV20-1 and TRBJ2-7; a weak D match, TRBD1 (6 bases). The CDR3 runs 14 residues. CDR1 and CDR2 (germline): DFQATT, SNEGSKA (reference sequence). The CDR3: CSARMDSLSSEQYF. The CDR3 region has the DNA TGCAGTGCTAGGATGGACAGTCTCTCCTCCGAGCAGTACTTC.

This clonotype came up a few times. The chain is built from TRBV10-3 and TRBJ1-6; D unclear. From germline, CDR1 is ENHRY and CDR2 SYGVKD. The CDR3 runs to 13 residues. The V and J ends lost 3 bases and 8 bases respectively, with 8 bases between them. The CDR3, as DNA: TGTGCCATCAGTGAAATCAAGGATTCACCCCTCCACTTT. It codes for CAISEIKDSPLHF.

CDR3 region: CATSRDRVYEQYF. The CDR3 DNA follows: TGTGCCACCAGCAGAGATCGGGTCTACGAGCAGTACTTC. The chain joins TRBV15 to TRBJ2-7; D unresolved. In germline, CDR1 is LNHNV, CDR2 YYDKDF (reference sequence). This CDR3 is 13 amino acids long. Trimming left V 0 bases short and J 3 bases short, with 6 bases between.

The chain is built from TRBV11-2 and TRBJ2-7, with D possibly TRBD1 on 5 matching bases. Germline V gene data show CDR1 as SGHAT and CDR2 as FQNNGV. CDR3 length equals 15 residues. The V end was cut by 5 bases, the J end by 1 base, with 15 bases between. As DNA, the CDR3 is TGTGCCAGCAGCCCGAGCAGGGTGGAGTCCTACGAGCAGTACTTC. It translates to CASSPSRVESYEQYF.

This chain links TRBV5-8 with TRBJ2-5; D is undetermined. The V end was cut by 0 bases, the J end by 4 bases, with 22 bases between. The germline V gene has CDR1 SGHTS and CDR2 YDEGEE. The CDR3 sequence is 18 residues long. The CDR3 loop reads CASSLAIAPARRGETQYF. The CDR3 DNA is TGTGCCAGCAGCTTGGCTATAGCCCCCGCCAGGCGCGGAGAGACCCAGTACTTC.

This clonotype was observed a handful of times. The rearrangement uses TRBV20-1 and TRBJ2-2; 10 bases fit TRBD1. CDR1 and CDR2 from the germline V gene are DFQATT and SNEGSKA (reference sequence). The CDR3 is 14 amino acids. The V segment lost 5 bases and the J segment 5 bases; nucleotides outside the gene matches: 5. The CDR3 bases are TGCAGTGCTGAGACAGGGGGCTTTACCGGGGAGCTGTTTTTT. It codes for CSAETGGFTGELFF.

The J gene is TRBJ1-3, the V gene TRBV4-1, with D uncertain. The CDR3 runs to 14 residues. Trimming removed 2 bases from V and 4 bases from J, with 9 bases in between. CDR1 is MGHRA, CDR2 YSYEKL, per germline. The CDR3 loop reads CASSQPVAGNTIYF. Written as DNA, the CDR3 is TGCGCCAGCAGCCAACCGGTGGCAGGAAACACCATATATTTT.

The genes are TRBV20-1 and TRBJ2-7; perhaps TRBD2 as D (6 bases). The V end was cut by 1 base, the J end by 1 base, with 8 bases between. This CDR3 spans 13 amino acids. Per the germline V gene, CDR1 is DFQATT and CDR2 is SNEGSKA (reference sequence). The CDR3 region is CSARVGGSYEQYF. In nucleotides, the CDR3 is TGCAGTGCTAGAGTAGGAGGGTCCTACGAGCAGTACTTC.

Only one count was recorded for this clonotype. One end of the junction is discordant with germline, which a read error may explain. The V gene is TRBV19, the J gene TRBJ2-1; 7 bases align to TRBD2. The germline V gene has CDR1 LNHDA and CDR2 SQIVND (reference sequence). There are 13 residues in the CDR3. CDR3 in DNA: TGTGCTAGTAGGGCGGGAGAGTATAGTGAGCAGTTCTTC. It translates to CASRAGEYSEQFF.

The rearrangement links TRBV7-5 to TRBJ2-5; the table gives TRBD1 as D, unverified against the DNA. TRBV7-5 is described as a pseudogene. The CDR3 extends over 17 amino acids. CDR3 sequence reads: CISFCPPLEGPQETQYF. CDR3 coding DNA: TGTATCTCTTTCTGTCCCCCTCTGGAAGGTCCCCAAGAGACCCAGTACTTC.

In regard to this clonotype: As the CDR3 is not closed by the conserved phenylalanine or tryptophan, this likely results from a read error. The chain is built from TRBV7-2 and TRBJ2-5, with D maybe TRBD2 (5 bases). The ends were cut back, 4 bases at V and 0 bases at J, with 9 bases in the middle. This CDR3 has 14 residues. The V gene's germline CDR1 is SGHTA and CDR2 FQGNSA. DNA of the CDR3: TGTGCCAGCAGCTACGGGATCTACCAAGAGACCCAGTACATC. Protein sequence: CASSYGIYQETQYI.

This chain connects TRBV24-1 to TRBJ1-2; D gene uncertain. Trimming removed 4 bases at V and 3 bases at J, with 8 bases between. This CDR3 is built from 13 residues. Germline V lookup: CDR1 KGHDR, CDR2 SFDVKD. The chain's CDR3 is CATSDSTYYGYTF. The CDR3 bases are TGTGCCACCAGTGACTCTACATACTATGGCTACACCTTC.

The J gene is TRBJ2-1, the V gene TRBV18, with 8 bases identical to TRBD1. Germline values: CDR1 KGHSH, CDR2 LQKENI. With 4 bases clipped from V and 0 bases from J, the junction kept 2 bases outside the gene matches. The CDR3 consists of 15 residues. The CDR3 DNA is TGTGCCAGCTCACATGGACAGGGCTCCTACAATGAGCAGTTCTTC. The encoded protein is CASSHGQGSYNEQFF.

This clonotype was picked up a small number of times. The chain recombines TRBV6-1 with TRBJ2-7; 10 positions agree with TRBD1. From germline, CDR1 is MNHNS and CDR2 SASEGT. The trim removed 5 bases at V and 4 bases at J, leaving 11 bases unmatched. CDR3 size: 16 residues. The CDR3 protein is CASSRRRDRGTYEQYF. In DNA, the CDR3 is TGTGCCAGCAGTCGCCGCAGGGACAGGGGAACTTACGAGCAGTACTTC.

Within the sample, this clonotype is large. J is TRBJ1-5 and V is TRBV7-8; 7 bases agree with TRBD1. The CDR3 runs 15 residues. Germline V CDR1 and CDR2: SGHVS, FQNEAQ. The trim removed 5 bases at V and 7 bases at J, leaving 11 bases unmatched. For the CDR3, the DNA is TGTGCCAGCAGCCTTAGCGGACAGGTGGGACAGCCCCAGCATTTT. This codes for CASSLSGQVGQPQHF.

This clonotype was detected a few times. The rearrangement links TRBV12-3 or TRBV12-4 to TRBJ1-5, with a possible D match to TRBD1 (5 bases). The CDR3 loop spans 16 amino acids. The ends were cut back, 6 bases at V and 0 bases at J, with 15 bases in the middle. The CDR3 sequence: CASSRDREYSNQPQHF. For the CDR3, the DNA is TGTGCCAGCAGCCGGGACCGAGAGTATAGCAATCAGCCCCAGCATTTT.

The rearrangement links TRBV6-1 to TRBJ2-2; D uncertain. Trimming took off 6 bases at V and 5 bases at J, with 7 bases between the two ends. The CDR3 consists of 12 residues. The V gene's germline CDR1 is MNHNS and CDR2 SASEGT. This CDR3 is CASRSQTGELFF. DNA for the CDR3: TGTGCCAGCAGGAGCCAGACCGGGGAGCTGTTTTTT.

CDR3 sequence: CASSSPRTGGDQPQHF. For the CDR3, the DNA is TGTGCCAGCAGTTCCCCACGGACAGGGGGAGATCAGCCCCAGCATTTT. V and J are TRBV28 and TRBJ1-5, with 10 bases aligning to TRBD1. Germline V gene lookup returns CDR1 MDHEN and CDR2 SYDVKM. Trimming cost V 4 bases and J 5 bases; bases outside gene matches: 8. The CDR3 runs 16 residues.